This TCR beta chain was identified during a study of blood T cell repertoires in COVID-19. Whole-study context: Sites across the United States, Italy and Spain contributed samples from acute and convalescent COVID-19. T cells, B-cell-depleted T cells, or PBMCs provided the cDNA or gDNA that served as material.

Methods used by the authors: Amplification of reference gene primers provided the estimated nucleated cell counts. Method: immunoSEQ multiplex PCR; TCRdb's copy keeps in-frame clones and lacks some. The DNA gave D and trimming, while V, J and clone size come from that table. The table includes 65,000 to 90,000 clones, around 82% detected once. This clone was counted a single time. The CDR3 is made up of 13 amino acids. Deletions cut 3 bases from V and 2 bases from J, with 7 bases between. The germline V gene encodes CDR1 KGHSH and CDR2 LQKENI. This receptor was obtained from a human donor in a cohort sampled during active COVID-19. Sequencing used peripheral blood. The V and J genes are TRBV18 and TRBJ1-2; no clear D gene. CDR3 residues: CASSPEENYGYTF. The CDR3 DNA reads TGTGCCAGCTCACCCGAGGAGAACTATGGCTACACCTTC.